This is a list of T cell receptor beta chains from one sample in a study of blood T cell repertoires in COVID-19. Repertoires were generated with immunoSEQ multiplex PCR, while TCRdb's copy carries only in-frame clones and drops some. The repertoire holds more than 120,000 clones, around 82% seen once, with roughly 3.9% in the top ten. Specimen: PBMCs or T cells enriched from blood (not recorded which). The origin of the receptors is a man aged 45-60 years in a cohort exposed to, infected with or recovered from COVID-19 (not recorded which). CDR3s include the opening cysteine and the closing phenylalanine or tryptophan. Fields, in order: J gene, V gene, D gene, CDR3 length, CDR3 protein. The D gene is left open where the match is weak.

TRBJ2-7 | TRBV5-5 | NA | 16 | CASSLVWGEEGHEQYF
TRBJ2-5 | TRBV5-5 | NA | 13 | CASSFWGVETQYF
TRBJ2-1 | TRBV20-1 | NA | 16 | CSASSGGGPSYNEQFF
TRBJ2-3 | TRBV7-8 | NA | 14 | CASSWGRSTDTQYF
TRBJ1-5 | TRBV18 | NA | 14 | CASSRGDSNQPQHF
TRBJ1-5 | TRBV10-2 | NA | 14 | CASSEQGVNQPQHF
TRBJ2-7 | TRBV7-2 | NA | 14 | CASGAGSSSYEQYF
TRBJ2-2 | TRBV5-1 | NA | 14 | CASSLMNFIGELFF
TRBJ2-2 | TRBV24-1 | NA | 17 | CATSDHRTVWATGELFF
TRBJ2-1 | TRBV19 | NA | 13 | CASSIGRYNEQFF
TRBJ2-1 | TRBV5-1 | TRBD2 | 17 | CASSLVSSGSAYNEQFF
TRBJ2-3 | TRBV11-2 | TRBD2 | 15 | CASSQASGSIDTQYF
TRBJ2-7 | TRBV28 | TRBD1 | 15 | CASSPTDRGPYEQYF
TRBJ1-5 | TRBV28 | TRBD1 | 15 | CASSPSAGGQQPQHF
TRBJ1-4 | TRBV6-1 | NA | 14 | CASSEQWENEKLFF
TRBJ2-1 | TRBV5-1 | TRBD2 | 16 | CASSFGRAGGPGEQFF
TRBJ1-6 | TRBV5-1 | TRBD1 | 15 | CASSLGTGTSSPLHF
TRBJ1-5 | TRBV27 | TRBD1 | 19 | CASSPQGATSVLSNQPQHF
TRBJ2-2 | TRBV5-1 | TRBD2 | 17 | CASSLAFLAGRGGELFF
TRBJ1-1 | TRBV15 | NA | 13 | CATSRDRNTEAFF
TRBJ1-4 | TRBV28 | TRBD1 | 14 | CASSGGQGTEKLFF
TRBJ2-1 | TRBV7-6 | NA | 12 | CASSSLDNEQFF
TRBJ2-7 | TRBV27 | TRBD1 | 14 | CASSLGTGNVGQYF
TRBJ1-2 | TRBV25-1 | NA | 13 | CASSPDTRSGYTF
TRBJ2-7 | TRBV5-1 | TRBD1 | 15 | CASSTSGTGTYEQYF
TRBJ1-4 | TRBV5-6 | TRBD1 | 16 | CASSGLPGQINEKLFF
TRBJ2-3 | TRBV6-5 | TRBD2 | 16 | CASSYSGRGGSYTQYF
TRBJ2-1 | TRBV19 | TRBD2 | 16 | CASSIVLAGLYNEQFF
TRBJ1-5 | TRBV5-6 | NA | 12 | CASSFGAAPQHF
TRBJ2-4 | TRBV29-1 | TRBD1 | 13 | CSVGQGAKNIQYF
TRBJ2-7 | TRBV4-2 | TRBD2 | 18 | CASSQEELTSGRGYEQYF
TRBJ2-1 | TRBV7-9 | TRBD2 | 13 | CASSLAGLAEQFF
TRBJ1-1 | TRBV9 | NA | 16 | CASSPRHGGLNTEAFF
TRBJ2-1 | TRBV3-1/TRBV3-2 | TRBD2 | 15 | CASSQHEGGGNEQFF
TRBJ2-3 | TRBV4-2 | TRBD2 | 19 | CASSQDKSGTTTSTDTQYF
TRBJ1-4 | TRBV7-6 | TRBD1 | 14 | CASSDRDSNEKLFF
TRBJ1-4 | TRBV3-1/TRBV3-2 | TRBD1 | 18 | CASSQESTGPAANEKLFF
TRBJ1-1 | TRBV5-4 | NA | 12 | CASSLTNTEAFF
TRBJ2-2 | TRBV10-3 | NA | 17 | CAISESKGGTNTGELFF
TRBJ2-1 | TRBV19 | TRBD2 | 15 | CASSRLAGGPNEQFF
TRBJ2-7 | TRBV5-4 | TRBD2 | 19 | CASSLIRVERLAEDYEQYF
TRBJ1-2 | TRBV15 | NA | 14 | CATSATDRNYGYTF
TRBJ1-3 | TRBV11-2 | NA | 14 | CASSYSIGEYTIYF
TRBJ1-1 | TRBV29-1 | TRBD1 | 13 | CSGKGAENTEAFF
TRBJ2-1 | TRBV13 | TRBD2 | 17 | CASSLTSGRGEDNEQFF
TRBJ2-1 | TRBV4-1 | TRBD1 | 14 | CASSLFEGADEQFF
TRBJ2-2 | TRBV19 | TRBD1 | 16 | CASTSIRTGNTGELFF
TRBJ2-1 | TRBV28 | TRBD2 | 18 | CASSLILAGEGTYNEQFF
TRBJ1-1 | TRBV19 | NA | 15 | CASSIGGDLVTEAFF
TRBJ1-6 | TRBV11-2 | NA | 16 | CASSLVPRGGDSPLHF
TRBJ2-5 | TRBV7-2 | TRBD2 | 16 | CASSLVLAGTQETQYF
TRBJ2-2 | TRBV7-9 | NA | 14 | CASSAGPNTGELFF
TRBJ2-7 | TRBV28 | TRBD2 | 15 | CASSPTRDYAYEQYF
TRBJ2-3 | TRBV7-3 | NA | 15 | CASSPVEGILGTQYF
TRBJ1-2 | TRBV2 | NA | 12 | CASIIGRGGYTF
TRBJ2-1 | TRBV11-2 | TRBD2 | 15 | CASSSVASGSYEQFF
TRBJ1-3 | TRBV5-1 | NA | 13 | CASSSTQGNTIYF